This T cell receptor (beta chain) comes out of a study of neoadjuvant nivolumab and ipilimumab in lung cancer. Germline V gene lookup returns CDR1 WSHSY and CDR2 SAAADI. Trimming took off 5 bases at V and 4 bases at J, with 11 bases between the two ends. The CDR3 length is 13 residues. The table came from immunoSEQ multiplex PCR; TCRdb's copy has only in-frame clones and leaves some out. Of 4,500 or so clones listed, about three quarters were seen once; the top ten hold around 13%. The chain couples TRBV10-2 to TRBJ1-2; D may be TRBD1 (6 bases). Sample: adjacent normal lung tissue, taken after neoadjuvant nivolumab, alone or with ipilimumab, at or shortly before surgery. The origin of this receptor is an adult with non-small cell lung cancer. The CDR3, as DNA: TGCGCCAGCAGTCGGGACACCCTCTATGGCTACACCTTC. This translates into CASSRDTLYGYTF.